This TCR beta chain stems from a study of blood T cell repertoires in COVID-19. Whole-study context: Some COVID-19 samples were acute and others convalescent; all came from the United States, Italy and Spain. From T cells, B-cell-depleted T cells, or PBMCs came the material, which was cDNA or gDNA.

Authors' data handling: The authors estimated nucleated cell counts from reference gene primer amplification. Generated by immunoSEQ multiplex PCR, the TCRdb table keeps only in-frame clones and is missing some. V and J calls plus clone size are reproduced from that table; the DNA served to infer D and trimming. The table has tens of thousands of clones, about nine tenths seen once. The CDR3 totals 18 residues. The V gene end was trimmed by 5 bases and the J gene end by 1 base; junction bases not matched to a gene: 8. CDR1 is SGHNT, CDR2 YYREEE, per germline (reference sequence). The rearrangement uses TRBV5-4 and TRBJ2-1, with TRBD2 identical over 14 bases. The sequencing sample was made of peripheral blood. This sequence originates from a human donor in a cohort sampled during active COVID-19. In nucleotides, the CDR3 is TGTGCCAGCAGATCCGGGACTAGCGGGAGTGGATCCTACAATGAGCAGTTCTTC. Its translation is CASRSGTSGSGSYNEQFF.